The next 22 T cell receptor beta chains were all read from a single sample in a study of T-cell reconstitution after alpha-beta-depleted transplantation in children. Researchers prepared the TCRbeta library using unique molecular identifiers, the study reports. TCRdb reprocessed the PCR reads with MiXCR, giving one entry per CDR3 protein. The sample holds 500,000 to 750,000 distinct CDR3 sequences; roughly a quarter are singletons and the top ten take 35% to 40%. The sample here was PBMCs, taken before TCRalphabeta/CD19-depleted stem cell transplant. The receptors were gathered from a boy younger than two with Wiskott-Aldrich syndrome, due to receive a stem cell transplant.

The genes are TRBV12-5 and TRBJ1-1; 7 positions agree with TRBD1. This CDR3 region has 14 residues. CDR1 and CDR2 (germline): LGHNT, FRNRAP. The J segment lost 1 base and the V segment lost 3 bases, leaving 2 bases of the junction unmatched. In DNA form, the CDR3 reads TGTGCTAGTGGTTTTGGGACAGAGAACACTGAAGCTTTCTTT. Its translation: CASGFGTENTEAFF.

CDR3 sequence (DNA): TGTGCCAGCAAGGGGGAACCCAGGGGACCCGGGGAGCTGTTTTTT. Its translation is CASKGEPRGPGELFF. J is TRBJ2-2 and V is TRBV2, with D maybe TRBD1 (6 bases). The CDR3 covers 15 residues. Per the germline V gene, CDR1 is SNHLY and CDR2 is FYNNEI. Trimming took 7 bases from V and 6 from J, leaving 18 bases between them. The full variable domain, with the rest looked up from reference TRBV2 and TRBJ2-2, is EPEVTQTPSHQVTQMGQEVILRCVPISNHLYFYWYRQILGQKVEFLVSFYNNEISEKSEIFDDQFSVERPDGSNFTLKIRSTKLEDSAMYFCASKGEPRGPGELFFGEGSRLTVL.

The chain recombines TRBV29-1 with TRBJ2-7, with 8 bases lining up with TRBD1. Trimming cost V 7 bases and J 7 bases; bases outside gene matches: 18. Germline CDR1 and CDR2: SQVTM and ANQGSEA. The CDR3 sequence is 15 residues long. This chain's CDR3 is CSGGTGLLGHLEQYF. The CDR3 nucleotides read TGCAGCGGAGGGACAGGCCTCCTAGGACACTTGGAGCAGTACTTC.

The chain uses TRBV20-1 and TRBJ2-7, with 7 bases matching TRBD2. Germline-derived CDR1 and CDR2 are DFQATT and SNEGSKA (reference sequence). Germline trimming cut 1 base from V and 3 bases from J; bases unmatched to any gene: 3. The CDR3 extends over 13 amino acids. CDR3 sequence reads: CSARALAVYEQYF. The CDR3, as DNA: TGCAGTGCTAGAGCCCTAGCGGTCTACGAGCAGTACTTC.

J is TRBJ2-1 and V is TRBV5-1; 9 bases line up with TRBD2. Germline loops: CDR1 SGHRS, CDR2 YFSETQ. V shed 6 bases, J shed 7 bases, and the junction held 8 bases outside the gene matches. CDR3 length equals 14 residues. CDR3 sequence reads: CASMGLAGLNEQFF. CDR3 nucleotides: TGCGCCAGCATGGGCCTAGCGGGATTGAATGAGCAGTTCTTC.

This clonotype was counted between two and nine times. The chain combines TRBV5-6 with TRBJ2-2; D ambiguous. V was trimmed by 2 bases and J by 5 bases, leaving 7 bases between them. In germline, CDR1 is SGHDT, CDR2 YYEEEE. The CDR3 has 13 amino acids. CDR3 region: CASSFRETGELFF. As DNA, the CDR3 is TGTGCCAGCAGCTTTAGAGAGACCGGGGAGCTGTTTTTT.

CDR3 sequence reads: CASSLSRGRAPTNEKLFF. In nucleotides, the CDR3 is TGTGCCAGCAGTTTATCGAGGGGGCGCGCCCCAACTAATGAAAAACTGTTTTTT. The genes are TRBV27 and TRBJ1-4; 7 positions agree with TRBD1. CDR1 is MNHEY and CDR2 is SMNVEV in the germline V gene (reference sequence). This CDR3 comprises 18 residues. V was clipped by 0 bases and J by 0 bases; unmatched bases: 7. Combining the CDR3 with reference TRBV27 and TRBJ1-4 gives the whole variable domain EAQVTQNPRYLITVTGKKLTVTCSQNMNHEYMSWYRQDPGLGLRQIYYSMNVEVTDKGDVPEGYKVSRKEKRNFPLILESPSPNQTSLYFCASSLSRGRAPTNEKLFFGSGTQLSVL.

This clonotype was recorded many times. The rearrangement uses TRBV15 and TRBJ1-5; D gene ambiguous. Trimming removed 0 bases from V and 0 bases from J, with 6 bases in between. CDR1 is LNHNV, CDR2 YYDKDF, per germline (reference sequence). The CDR3 is 15 amino acids. CDR3: CATSRERHSNQPQHF. CDR3 in DNA: TGTGCCACCAGCAGAGAACGGCATAGCAATCAGCCCCAGCATTTT. Supplemented by reference TRBV15 and TRBJ1-5, the full variable domain reads DAMVIQNPRYQVTQFGKPVTLSCSQTLNHNVMYWYQQKSSQAPKLLFHYYDKDFNNEADTPDNFQSRRPNTSFCFLDIRSPGLGDTAMYLCATSRERHSNQPQHFGDGTRLSIL.

The V and J genes are TRBV7-2 and TRBJ2-4; tentative D call: TRBD1 (6 bases). The CDR3 has 17 residues. CDR1 is SGHTA, CDR2 FQGNSA, per germline. Trimming removed 1 base from V and 0 bases from J, with 13 bases in between. CDR3 DNA: TGTGCCAGCAGCTTAGGCAGGGGAGTGGTAGCCAAAAACATTCAGTACTTC. This sequence encodes CASSLGRGVVAKNIQYF. The full variable domain, rest sourced from reference TRBV7-2 and TRBJ2-4, is GAGVSQSPSNKVTEKGKDVELRCDPISGHTALYWYRQSLGQGLEFLIYFQGNSAPDKSGLPSDRFSAERTGGSVSTLTIQRTQQEDSAVYLCASSLGRGVVAKNIQYFGAGTRLSVL.

This clonotype was counted a few times. The chain couples TRBV5-1 to TRBJ2-5; no definite D call. The CDR3 has 16 amino acids. The ends were cut back, 5 bases at V and 2 bases at J, with 19 bases in the middle. Germline CDR1 is SGHRS and CDR2 is YFSETQ. The CDR3: CASSQIASRGQETQYF. In DNA form, the CDR3 reads TGCGCCAGCAGTCAGATTGCGAGCCGAGGACAAGAGACCCAGTACTTC.

The chain joins TRBV6-1 to TRBJ1-5; D gene ambiguous. The CDR3 covers 14 residues. The V gene lost 5 bases and the J gene lost 11 bases, with 19 bases spanning the gap. Germline loops: CDR1 MNHNS, CDR2 SASEGT. The CDR3 protein is CASSTTPIGSAQHF. Here the CDR3 DNA reads TGTGCCAGCAGTACGACACCGATCGGGTCAGCCCAGCATTTT.

This clonotype was detected a few times. The V and J genes are TRBV29-1 and TRBJ2-5, with unresolved D. Germline lookup yields CDR1 SQVTM and CDR2 ANQGSEA. V lost 3 bases, J lost 5 bases, and 13 bases lay in between. CDR3 length equals 13 residues. The CDR3 sequence: CSVEPLVGETQYF. CDR3 in DNA: TGCAGCGTTGAGCCTCTAGTTGGGGAGACCCAGTACTTC.

The table lists this clonotype with a few counts. The rearrangement uses TRBV20-1 and TRBJ2-1; 9 bases map to TRBD1. The CDR3 extends over 15 amino acids. The germline CDR1 and CDR2 sequences are DFQATT and SNEGSKA (reference sequence). With V trimmed by 6 bases and J by 1 base, 7 bases remained unmatched. CDR3 protein: CSAQSGTGSYNEQFF. The CDR3 coding sequence is TGCAGTGCCCAGTCGGGGACAGGGTCCTACAATGAGCAGTTCTTC.

V is TRBV20-1 and J is TRBJ2-1; 7 nucleotides match TRBD1. CDR3 length: 13 residues. Germline lookup yields CDR1 DFQATT and CDR2 SNEGSKA (reference sequence). V dropped 7 bases and J dropped 3; count of bases not matched to a gene: 6. CDR3 residues: CSVRDSLYNEQFF. For the CDR3, the DNA is TGCAGTGTACGGGACAGCCTCTACAATGAGCAGTTCTTC.

V usage is TRBV24-1 and J usage is TRBJ2-2, with 9 bases fitting TRBD2. Germline values: CDR1 KGHDR, CDR2 SFDVKD. With 2 bases clipped from V and 3 bases from J, the junction kept 9 bases outside the gene matches. CDR3 size: 18 residues. The CDR3 region has the DNA TGTGCCACCAGTGATTGGAGCGGGAGGACTCGAGACACCGGGGAGCTGTTTTTT. Protein: CATSDWSGRTRDTGELFF.

A few counts support this clonotype. The gene calls are TRBV4-2 and TRBJ2-4, with TRBD2 as a possible D gene (5 bases). Trimming stripped 0 bases from V and 3 bases from J, with 9 bases between. Germline CDR1 and CDR2: LGHNA and YNFKEQ. The CDR3 is made up of 15 amino acids. The CDR3 nucleotides are TGTGCCAGCAGCCAAGAGGACTGGATCAAAAACATTCAGTACTTC. Translation: CASSQEDWIKNIQYF.

CDR3 nucleotides: TGCGCCAGCAGGCCCGGGACAGAGCTTTACAATGAGCAGTTCTTC. This translates into CASRPGTELYNEQFF. The rearrangement uses TRBV5-1 and TRBJ2-1; 7 bases align to TRBD1. V dropped 5 bases and J dropped 4; count of bases not matched to a gene: 9. The germline gives CDR1 SGHRS, CDR2 YFSETQ. The CDR3 consists of 15 residues.

The gene calls are TRBV28 and TRBJ2-5; D uncertain. The V and J ends lost 5 bases and 5 bases respectively, with 15 bases between them. The CDR3 is 14 residues long. CDR1 is MDHEN, CDR2 SYDVKM, per germline. CDR3 nucleotide sequence: TGTGCCAGCAGTACTGACCCAATGGGGGAGACCCAGTACTTC. This translates into CASSTDPMGETQYF.

The chain links TRBV20-1 to TRBJ2-3; D is uncertain. Germline CDR1 is DFQATT and CDR2 is SNEGSKA (reference sequence). The V gene lost 6 bases and the J gene lost 6 bases, with 4 bases spanning the gap. This CDR3 contains 9 residues. The CDR3 region has the DNA TGCAGTGCCGGGGATACGCAGTATTTT. Amino acid sequence: CSAGDTQYF.

J is TRBJ1-1 and V is TRBV5-4; 10 bases align to TRBD1. CDR1 SGHNT and CDR2 YYREEE come from the germline V gene (reference sequence). Unmatched junction bases numbered 5, after V lost 4 bases and J lost 5 bases. CDR3 length: 14 residues. The DNA of the CDR3 is TGTGCCAGCAGCCGGACAGGGGGGAAAACTGAAGCTTTCTTT. Amino acid sequence: CASSRTGGKTEAFF.

The chain employs TRBV5-6 and TRBJ2-1; tentatively, D is TRBD2 (5 bases). In germline, CDR1 is SGHDT, CDR2 YYEEEE. The V end lost 1 base, the J end lost 4 bases, and 12 bases lay between the germline ends. The CDR3 loop spans 15 amino acids. The CDR3 loop reads CASSLRGFPYNEQFF. CDR3 coding DNA: TGTGCCAGCAGCTTGAGAGGGTTCCCGTACAATGAGCAGTTCTTC.

This chain joins TRBV7-2 and TRBJ2-3; the D gene is possibly TRBD2 (5 bases). The CDR3 runs 15 residues. V was cut by 1 base and J by 2 bases, with 10 bases left in between. Germline CDR1 is SGHTA and CDR2 is FQGNSA. The chain's CDR3 is CASSLVSSSTDTQYF. CDR3 sequence (DNA): TGTGCCAGCAGCTTAGTTTCTAGCTCCACAGATACGCAGTATTTT.